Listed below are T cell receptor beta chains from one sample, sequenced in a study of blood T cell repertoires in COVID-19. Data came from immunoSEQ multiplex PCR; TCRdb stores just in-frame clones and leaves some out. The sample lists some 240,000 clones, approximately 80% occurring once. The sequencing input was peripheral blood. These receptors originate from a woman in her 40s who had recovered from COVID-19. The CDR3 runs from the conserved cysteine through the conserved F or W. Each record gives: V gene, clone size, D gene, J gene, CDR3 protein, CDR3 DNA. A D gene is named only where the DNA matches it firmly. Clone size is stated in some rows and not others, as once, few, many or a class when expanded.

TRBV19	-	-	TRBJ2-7	CASSIDLFGGSYEQYF	TGTGCCAGTAGTATAGATCTATTCGGGGGTTCCTACGAGCAGTACTTC
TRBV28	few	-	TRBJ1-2	CASSLVRAGLGGYTF	TGTGCCAGCAGTTTAGTCCGCGCGGGGCTGGGAGGCTACACCTTC
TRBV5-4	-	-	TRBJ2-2	CASSFGGTVNTGELFF	TGTGCCAGCAGCTTTGGCGGGACTGTTAACACCGGGGAGCTGTTTTTT
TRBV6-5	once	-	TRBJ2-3	CASSRGDTQYF	TGTGCCAGCAGTCGGGGGGATACGCAGTATTTT
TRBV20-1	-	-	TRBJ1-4	CSASRGAGEKLFF	TGCAGTGCTAGTCGCGGTGCAGGGGAAAAACTGTTTTTT
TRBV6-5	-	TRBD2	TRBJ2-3	CASSYSSGEIDTQYF	TGTGCCAGCAGTTACTCTAGCGGGGAAATAGATACGCAGTATTTT
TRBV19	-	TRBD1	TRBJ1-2	CATGTGAANYGYTF	TGTGCCACCGGGACAGGGGCAGCTAACTATGGCTACACCTTC
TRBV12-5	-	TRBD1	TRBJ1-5	CASVFSHQDRGKDQPQHF	TGTGCTAGTGTCTTCTCCCACCAAGACAGGGGAAAGGATCAGCCCCAGCATTTT
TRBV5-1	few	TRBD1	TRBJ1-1	CASSEGGQGNEAFF	TGCGCCAGCAGCGAGGGGGGACAGGGCAATGAAGCTTTCTTT
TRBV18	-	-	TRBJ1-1	CASSPVRGNTEAFF	TGTGCCAGCTCACCAGTCAGGGGGAACACTGAAGCTTTCTTT
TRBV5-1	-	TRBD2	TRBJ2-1	CASCPVASGADNEQFF	TGCGCCAGCTGCCCTGTAGCGAGCGGGGCCGACAATGAGCAGTTCTTC
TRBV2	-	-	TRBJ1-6	CASSVVGQGNSPLHF	TGTGCCAGCAGTGTGGTGGGGCAGGGTAATTCACCCCTCCACTTT
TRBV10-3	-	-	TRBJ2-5	CAISEGVRGTQYF	TGTGCCATCAGTGAGGGGGTGCGGGGGACCCAGTACTTC
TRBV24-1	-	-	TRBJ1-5	CATSEGRGGYQPQHF	TGTGCCACCAGTGAAGGGAGAGGCGGTTATCAGCCCCAGCATTTT
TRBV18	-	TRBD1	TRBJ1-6	CASSRDRENSPLHF	TGTGCCAGCTCAAGGGACAGGGAAAATTCACCCCTCCACTTT
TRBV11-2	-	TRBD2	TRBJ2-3	CASSLQRGSTDTQYF	TGTGCCAGCAGCTTGCAGCGGGGCTCCACAGATACGCAGTATTTT
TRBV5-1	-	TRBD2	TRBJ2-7	CASSDGGGPYEQYF	TGCGCCAGCAGCGATGGCGGGGGGCCGTACGAGCAGTACTTC
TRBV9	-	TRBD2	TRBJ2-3	CASSEGLAGPDTQYF	TGTGCCAGCAGCGAAGGACTAGCGGGGCCAGATACGCAGTATTTT
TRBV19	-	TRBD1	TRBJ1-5	CASTGQGGFIQPQHF	TGTGCCAGTACCGGACAGGGGGGATTCATTCAGCCCCAGCATTTT
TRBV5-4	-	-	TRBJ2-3	CASSFSTDTQYF	TGTGCCAGCAGCTTCTCCACAGATACGCAGTATTTT
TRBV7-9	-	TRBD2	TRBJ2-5	CASSFFRGVGEETQYF	TGTGCCAGCAGCTTTTTTCGGGGGGTTGGCGAGGAGACCCAGTACTTC
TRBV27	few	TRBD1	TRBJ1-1	CASSYRTGRNTEAFF	TGTGCCAGCAGTTATAGGACAGGGCGGAACACTGAAGCTTTCTTT
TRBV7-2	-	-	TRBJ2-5	CASSFVAVSKETQYF	TGTGCCAGCAGCTTCGTAGCGGTATCAAAAGAGACCCAGTACTTC
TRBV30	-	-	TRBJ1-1	CAWSGGVGTEAFF	TGTGCCTGGTCCGGAGGGGTGGGGACTGAAGCTTTCTTT
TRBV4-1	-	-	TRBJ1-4	CASSQDLGVQEKLFF	TGCGCCAGCAGCCAAGATCTCGGGGTACAGGAAAAACTGTTTTTT
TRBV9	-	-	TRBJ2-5	CASSAPQETQYF	TGTGCCAGCAGCGCCCCACAAGAGACCCAGTACTTC
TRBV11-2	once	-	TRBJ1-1	CASLVGPNTEAFF	TGTGCCAGCTTAGTGGGGCCGAACACTGAAGCTTTCTTT
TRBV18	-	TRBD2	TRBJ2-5	CASSPPGTSGGPGGGTQYF	TGTGCCAGCTCACCACCGGGGACTAGCGGGGGCCCGGGAGGAGGGACCCAGTACTTC
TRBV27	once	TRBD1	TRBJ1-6	CASSSRQGANSPLHF	TGTGCCAGCAGTTCCCGACAGGGGGCAAATTCACCCCTCCACTTT
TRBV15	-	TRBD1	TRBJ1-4	CATSRMGQGSEKLFF	TGTGCCACCAGCAGAATGGGACAGGGGAGTGAAAAACTGTTTTTT
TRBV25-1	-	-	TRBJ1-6	CASSESGGSPPLHF	TGTGCCAGCAGTGAATCGGGAGGGTCCCCACCCCTCCACTTT
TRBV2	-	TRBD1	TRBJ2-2	CASSEVGTGAAGELFF	TGTGCCAGCAGTGAAGTCGGGACAGGGGCCGCCGGGGAGCTGTTTTTT
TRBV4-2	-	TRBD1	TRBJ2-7	CASSPGTGSYEQYF	TGTGCCAGCAGCCCCGGGACAGGATCCTACGAGCAGTACTTC
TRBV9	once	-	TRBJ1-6	CASSETGMNSPLHF	TGTGCCAGCAGCGAGACAGGAATGAATTCACCCCTCCACTTT
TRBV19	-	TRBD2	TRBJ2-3	CASSGRGLAGGPGGDTQYF	TGTGCCAGTAGTGGCCGGGGACTAGCGGGGGGCCCCGGGGGAGATACGCAGTATTTT
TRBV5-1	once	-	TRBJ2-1	CASSLEGPRQFF	TGCGCCAGCAGCTTGGAGGGGCCAAGGCAGTTCTTC
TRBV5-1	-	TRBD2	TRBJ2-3	CASSLVAGGQDTQYF	TGCGCCAGCAGCTTGGTAGCGGGGGGGCAAGATACGCAGTATTTT
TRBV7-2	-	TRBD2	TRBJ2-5	CASSQGLAGGPTEETQYF	TGTGCCAGCAGCCAGGGACTAGCGGGGGGGCCGACTGAGGAGACCCAGTACTTC
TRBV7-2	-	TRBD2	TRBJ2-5	CASSSVTAGGSQTQYF	TGTGCCAGCAGCTCCGTCACAGCGGGGGGCAGTCAGACCCAGTACTTC
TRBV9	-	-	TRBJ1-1	CATSAGGLDEAFF	TGTGCCACCTCGGCCGGGGGGCTGGATGAAGCTTTCTTT
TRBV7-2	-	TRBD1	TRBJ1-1	CASSLTGTGGTEAFF	TGTGCCAGCAGCTTAACCGGGACAGGGGGCACTGAAGCTTTCTTT
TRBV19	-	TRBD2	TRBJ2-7	CASSSRLSSGGESYEQYF	TGTGCCAGTAGTTCGCGGCTCAGTAGCGGGGGGGAATCCTACGAGCAGTACTTC
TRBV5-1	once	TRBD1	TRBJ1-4	CASRQGASNEKLFF	TGCGCCAGCAGACAGGGGGCATCTAATGAAAAACTGTTTTTT
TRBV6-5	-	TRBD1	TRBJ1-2	CASSYSSGGDGYTF	TGTGCCAGCAGTTATTCTTCAGGGGGCGATGGCTACACCTTC
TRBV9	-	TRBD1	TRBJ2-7	CASSPRDRAYEQYF	TGTGCCAGCAGCCCGCGGGACAGGGCCTACGAGCAGTACTTC
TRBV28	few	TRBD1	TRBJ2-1	CASHETGGPYNEQFF	TGTGCCAGCCACGAGACAGGGGGCCCCTACAATGAGCAGTTCTTC
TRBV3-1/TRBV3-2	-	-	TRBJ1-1	CASSRPEADTEAFF	TGTGCCAGCAGCCGCCCCGAGGCCGACACTGAAGCTTTCTTT
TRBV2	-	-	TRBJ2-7	CASSSQGYEQYF	TGTGCCAGCAGTTCTCAGGGTTACGAGCAGTACTTC
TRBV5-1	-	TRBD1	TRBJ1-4	CASSLGQGNEKLFF	TGCGCCAGCAGCCTCGGACAGGGGAATGAAAAACTGTTTTTT
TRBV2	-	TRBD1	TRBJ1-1	CAGQRQGSTEAFF	TGTGCCGGACAAAGACAGGGATCCACTGAAGCTTTCTTT
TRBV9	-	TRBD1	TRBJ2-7	CASSVGTGDYYEQYF	TGTGCCAGCAGCGTAGGGACAGGGGATTACTACGAGCAGTACTTC
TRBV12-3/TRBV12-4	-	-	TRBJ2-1	CASSPIRGNEQFF	TGTGCCAGCAGCCCCATACGGGGAAATGAGCAGTTCTTC